This TCR beta chain was retrieved from a study of blood T cell repertoires in COVID-19. Study-wide context: COVID-19 samples, acute and convalescent, were from the United States, Italy and Spain. The analysed material was cDNA or gDNA that came from T cells, B-cell-depleted T cells, or PBMCs.

After removal of 6 bases from V and 4 bases from J, the junction contained 7 bases not matched to a gene. CDR1 is SNHLY and CDR2 is FYNNEI in the germline V gene. The CDR3 is made up of 14 amino acids. In this sample, this clone turned up a few times. The authors' processing: Amplification of reference gene primers was used by the study to estimate nucleated cell counts. Some clones are missing from TCRdb's copy, which holds only in-frame ones; the method was immunoSEQ multiplex PCR. That table supplies the V and J calls and clone size; D and trimming were determined from the DNA. This repertoire shows 35,000 to 45,000 clones, about 77% found once; its top ten account for under 30%.

The chain uses TRBV2 and TRBJ2-7, with 9 bases aligning to TRBD2. The clonotype originates from a woman aged 70 to 79 with acute or convalescent COVID-19. Sequenced input: peripheral blood. In DNA, the CDR3 is TGTGCCAGCAGCAAGCTAGCGGGGAGGTACGAGCAGTACTTC. It encodes CASSKLAGRYEQYF. Combining the CDR3 with reference TRBV2 and TRBJ2-7 gives the whole variable domain EPEVTQTPSHQVTQMGQEVILRCVPISNHLYFYWYRQILGQKVEFLVSFYNNEISEKSEIFDDQFSVERPDGSNFTLKIRSTKLEDSAMYFCASSKLAGRYEQYFGPGTRLTVT.